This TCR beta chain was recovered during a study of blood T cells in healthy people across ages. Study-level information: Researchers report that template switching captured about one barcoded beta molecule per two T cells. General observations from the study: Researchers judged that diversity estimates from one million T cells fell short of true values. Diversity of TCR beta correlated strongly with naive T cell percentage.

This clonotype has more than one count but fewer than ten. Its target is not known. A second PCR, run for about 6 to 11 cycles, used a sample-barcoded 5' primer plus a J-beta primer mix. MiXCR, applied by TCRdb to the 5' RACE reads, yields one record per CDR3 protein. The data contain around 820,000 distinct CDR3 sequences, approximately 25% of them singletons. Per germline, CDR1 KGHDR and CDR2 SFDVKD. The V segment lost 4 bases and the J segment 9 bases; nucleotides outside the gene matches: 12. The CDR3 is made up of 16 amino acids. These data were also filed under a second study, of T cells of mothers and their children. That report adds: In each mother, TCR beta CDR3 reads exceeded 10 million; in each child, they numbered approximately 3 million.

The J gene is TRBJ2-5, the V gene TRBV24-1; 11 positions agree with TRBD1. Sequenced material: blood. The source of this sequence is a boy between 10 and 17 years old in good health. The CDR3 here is CATSDSGTGGREAQYF. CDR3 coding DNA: TGTGCCACCAGTGACTCGGGGACAGGGGGACGCGAGGCCCAGTACTTC.